The sequence of this TCR beta chain was determined in a study of T cell changes during pregnancy in multiple sclerosis. V lost 4 bases and J lost 3, with 6 bases in between. CDR1 is SNHLY and CDR2 is FYNNEI in the germline V gene. The CDR3 covers 12 residues. Measured with immunoSEQ multiplex PCR; TCRdb has only the in-frame clones, and not every one. The sample lists about 83,000 clones, roughly nine tenths occurring once. Sequences were derived from PBMCs, sampled in the first trimester of pregnancy. The sequence was collected from a female donor in good health, serving as a control in a pregnancy study. Some clones in this sample may be carry-over from other donors' samples. The chain combines TRBV2 with TRBJ1-2; TRBD1 is a possible D gene (5 bases). The DNA of the CDR3 is TGTGCCAGCAGTGGACAGTACTATGGCTACACCTTC. The encoded protein is CASSGQYYGYTF. Supplemented by reference TRBV2 and TRBJ1-2, the full variable domain reads EPEVTQTPSHQVTQMGQEVILRCVPISNHLYFYWYRQILGQKVEFLVSFYNNEISEKSEIFDDQFSVERPDGSNFTLKIRSTKLEDSAMYFCASSGQYYGYTFGSGTRLTVV.